In its sample, the clone carrying this TCR beta chain was seen a few times. As originally analysed: Reference gene primer amplification in the assay estimated nucleated cell counts. The method was immunoSEQ multiplex PCR; TCRdb's version includes in-frame clones alone and lacks a portion of them. The V and J calls and clone size come from that table; D and trimming were worked out from the DNA. This sample carries a few hundred thousand clones, roughly nine tenths of them seen once, and the ten largest clones take around 3%. This entry comes from a study of blood T cell repertoires in COVID-19. Study-wide context: In each case, the material was cDNA or gDNA derived from T cells, B-cell-depleted T cells, or PBMCs.

The receptor was isolated from a woman aged 30 to 39 with COVID-19, enrolled during active disease. The sample consisted of peripheral blood.

The CDR3 DNA sequence: TGTGCCAGCAGTCCAGGGGGTTCCTACAATGAGCAGTTCTTC. This sequence encodes CASSPGGSYNEQFF. The genes are TRBV11-3 and TRBJ2-1; 7 nucleotides match TRBD1. The V and J ends lost 6 bases and 1 base, in that order; junction bases with no gene match: 3. CDR3 length: 14 residues. From germline, CDR1 is SGHNT and CDR2 YENEEA.